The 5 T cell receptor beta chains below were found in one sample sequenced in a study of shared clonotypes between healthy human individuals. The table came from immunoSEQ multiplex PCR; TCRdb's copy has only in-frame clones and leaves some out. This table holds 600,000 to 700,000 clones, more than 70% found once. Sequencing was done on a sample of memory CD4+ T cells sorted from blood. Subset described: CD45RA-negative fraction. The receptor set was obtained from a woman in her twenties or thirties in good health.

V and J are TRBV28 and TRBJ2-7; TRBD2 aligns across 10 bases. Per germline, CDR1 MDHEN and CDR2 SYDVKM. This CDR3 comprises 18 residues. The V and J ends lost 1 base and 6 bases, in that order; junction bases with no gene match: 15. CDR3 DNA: TGTGCCAGCAGTTTATTATTTCGGCTAGCGGGAGACCGGCGCGAGCAGTACTTC. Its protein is CASSLLFRLAGDRREQYF.

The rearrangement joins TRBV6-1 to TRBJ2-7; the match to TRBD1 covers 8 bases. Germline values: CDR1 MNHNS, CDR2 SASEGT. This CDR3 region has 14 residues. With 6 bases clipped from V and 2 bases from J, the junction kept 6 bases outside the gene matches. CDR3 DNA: TGTGCCAGCAGGACAAGGACAGGGACCTACGAGCAGTACTTC. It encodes CASRTRTGTYEQYF.

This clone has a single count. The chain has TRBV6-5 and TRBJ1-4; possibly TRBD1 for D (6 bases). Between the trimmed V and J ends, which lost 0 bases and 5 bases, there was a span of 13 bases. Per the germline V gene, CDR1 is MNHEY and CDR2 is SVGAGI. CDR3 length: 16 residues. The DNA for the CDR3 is TGTGCCAGCAGTTACTCGACAGGTGGACGGAATGAAAAACTGTTTTTT. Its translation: CASSYSTGGRNEKLFF.

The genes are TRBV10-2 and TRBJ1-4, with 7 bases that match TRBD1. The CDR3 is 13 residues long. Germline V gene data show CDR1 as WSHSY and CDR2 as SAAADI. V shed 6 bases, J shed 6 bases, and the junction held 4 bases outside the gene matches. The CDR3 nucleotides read TGCGCCAGCAGGAAGGGGGCTCATGAAAAACTGTTTTTT. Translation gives CASRKGAHEKLFF.

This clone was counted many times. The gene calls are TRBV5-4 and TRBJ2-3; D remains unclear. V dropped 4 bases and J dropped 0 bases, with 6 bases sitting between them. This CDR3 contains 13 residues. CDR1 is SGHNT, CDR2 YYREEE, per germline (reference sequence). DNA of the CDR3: TGTGCCAGCAGCACGGAAAGCACAGATACGCAGTATTTT. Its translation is CASSTESTDTQYF.